This T cell receptor (beta chain) was observed in a study of identical twins. A universal primer site was added by template switching, and unique molecular identifiers were carried by the cDNA. A single record per CDR3 protein comes from TCRdb applying MiXCR to the 5' RACE reads. The sample lists around 550,000 distinct CDR3 sequences; 13% to 15% were seen once. Overall study findings and caveats: Invariant MAIT and iNKT cells are populations that could partly confound zero-insertion analyses. It was out-of-frame TCR alpha sharing in monozygotic twins that models underestimated.

There are a few counts of this clonotype. Its antigen is not identified. The trim removed 8 bases at V and 1 base at J, leaving 14 bases unmatched. CDR3 length: 19 residues. CDR1 is MDHEN and CDR2 is SYDVKM in the germline V gene. The data were also submitted as part of a second study, on yellow fever vaccine responses in identical twins. According to that study: In identical twins, vaccine T cell responses appeared partly shared and partly individual.

J is TRBJ2-1 and V is TRBV28; 13 bases are a match to TRBD2. Sequencing input: CD4+ T cells sorted from blood. The sequence was obtained from a woman between 18 and 29 years old in good health. This CDR3 reads CASHPWGLAGSESYNEQFF. For the CDR3, the DNA is TGTGCCAGCCACCCTTGGGGACTAGCGGGATCCGAATCCTACAATGAGCAGTTCTTC.